Given below is one T cell receptor (beta chain) in context. Its antigen remains undetermined. No qualities accompany the bases; no much larger clone lies one base away. TCRbeta CDR3 regions were amplified from genomic DNA by means of the immunoSEQ Assay, a bias-controlled multiplex PCR. Processing in the source paper ran as follows. The number of nucleated cells in each sample was estimated from the amplification of reference gene primers within the assay. To quantify the absolute abundance of each unique TCRbeta CDR3 rearrangement, sequence reads were collapsed and filtered. Productive Simpson clonality was computed per sample as the square root of Simpson's diversity index over productive rearrangements. This is the immuneACCESS table as TCRdb keeps it, with only in-frame sequences that have V and J called. A part of the clones is gone; compared with another copy, unresolved V genes explain less than half, and the rest is unexplained. V, J and clone size are those of that table, while D and trimming were read from the DNA. The sample has about 380,000 clones on record, 85% of them singletons. The ten most abundant clones make up 3% to 4.5% of the sample.

This sample was included in a study of blood T cell repertoires in COVID-19 (dated by TCRdb to about 2020). Regarding the study in general: The collaborator samples originated in the United States, Italy and Spain and spanned the acute and convalescent phases of COVID-19. The material from the prospective study consisted of cDNA or gDNA derived from T cells, B-cell-depleted T cells, or PBMCs. Deeply sampled blood TCRbeta repertoires from subjects exposed to, actively infected with, or recovered from COVID-19 were included in the dataset. A freely available public database, intended as a resource for researchers studying the immune response to SARS-CoV-2, is where the repertoires were released. The samples were drawn from the first 160 participants of the ongoing ImmuneRACE study and from some 1,300 subjects provided by 6 global collaborators. Nearly every sample came with metadata listing a de-identified subject ID, COVID-19 status, age in years and sex. HLA class I and class II types, where available, came from metadata supplied by the sample provider rather than from assay-based typing.

Study-level results and caveats: How much clinical and demographic metadata was included differed by source and by participant, and the metadata was provided uncurated.

The germline V gene (reference sequence) sets CDR1 to SEHNR and CDR2 to FQNEAQ. Between the V and J ends, shortened by 2 bases and 9 bases respectively, the junction contains 17 bases. The CDR3 measures 15 amino acids from cysteine to phenylalanine. Only the CDR3 portion is preserved as DNA: 45 bases, with reading frame beginning at the first base. Collaborating institutions collected whole blood in K2EDTA tubes following their own protocols. Collaborator samples were shipped for TCRbeta analysis as frozen whole blood, isolated PBMCs, or DNA extracted from either sample type. The receptor was isolated from a woman aged 18-29 years with acute or convalescent COVID-19. The V and J genes are TRBV7-9 and TRBJ2-1, with a tentative D gene TRBD2 over 7 matching bases. The specimen sequenced was peripheral blood. The DNA is as follows: TGTGCCAGCAGCTTAATGGGTAGGGGAGGGGGTGAGCAGTTCTTC. Translated, this gives CASSLMGRGGGEQFF.